The 20 T cell receptor beta chains in this list originate from one sample, sequenced in a study of T cell responses to AZD1222 COVID-19 vaccine. Assay: immunoSEQ multiplex PCR; the TCRdb copy retains only in-frame clones and omits some. The sample lists approximately 140,000 clones, approximately 90% seen once, with 4.5% to 6.5% in the top ten. Sequencing used peripheral blood, obtained on day 0 of AZD1222 vaccination. The receptors were sampled from an adult in good health.

DNA of the CDR3: TGCGCCAGCAGCCCCTGGGGGGCAGGGGAAAAACTGTTTTTT. Translating gives CASSPWGAGEKLFF. The V call is TRBV5-1, the J call TRBJ1-4; D is possibly TRBD1 (6 bases). The CDR3 sequence is 14 residues long. Trimming removed 4 bases from V and 8 bases from J, with 15 bases in between. Germline V gene sequence: CDR1 SGHRS, CDR2 YFSETQ.

The CDR3 DNA is TGTGCCAGCAGTTACAAGGGTGGGAACACTGAAGCTTTCTTT. Translated, it gives CASSYKGGNTEAFF. This chain links TRBV6-6 with TRBJ1-1; D is uncertain. The ends were cut back, 2 bases at V and 1 base at J, with 8 bases in the middle. CDR1 and CDR2 from the germline V gene are MNHNY and SVGAGI (reference sequence). This CDR3 region has 14 residues.

The V call is TRBV6-2 or TRBV6-3, the J call TRBJ2-7; 7 bases match TRBD1. Trimming took 4 bases from V and 6 from J; bases not matched to a gene: 6. The germline gives CDR1 MNHEY, CDR2 SVGEGT. CDR3 length: 13 residues. Here the CDR3 reads CASSSRTGGEQYF. In DNA, the CDR3 is TGTGCCAGCAGTTCTAGGACAGGAGGCGAGCAGTACTTC.

The V call is TRBV5-6, the J call TRBJ1-1; tentative D call: TRBD1 (6 bases). V was trimmed by 2 bases and J by 1 base, leaving 12 bases between them. This CDR3 spans 15 amino acids. In germline, CDR1 is SGHDT, CDR2 YYEEEE. The CDR3 region has the DNA TGTGCCAGCAGCTTTTGGACAGTGAGGAACACTGAAGCTTTCTTT. Its protein is CASSFWTVRNTEAFF.

The chain joins TRBV4-3 to TRBJ2-1; 9 nucleotides line up with TRBD2. Germline V CDR1 and CDR2: LGHNA, YSLEER. This CDR3 contains 15 residues. Unmatched junction bases numbered 12, after V lost 0 bases and J lost 15 bases. CDR3 loop: CASSQDRSLAGSAFF. The DNA for the CDR3 is TGCGCCAGCAGCCAAGATCGGAGTCTAGCGGGATCTGCGTTCTTC.

The chain links TRBV28 to TRBJ1-1; D is undetermined. Germline V gives CDR1 MDHEN, CDR2 SYDVKM. CDR3 size: 16 residues. V lost 1 base to trimming and J lost 3 bases, with 15 bases between them. The CDR3 loop reads CASSLSDREKDTEAFF. CDR3 sequence (DNA): TGTGCCAGCAGTTTATCGGACCGGGAAAAGGACACTGAAGCTTTCTTT.

This sequence joins TRBV21-1 and TRBJ2-4. TRBV21-1 is shown as a pseudogene. The CDR3 consists of 12 residues. In DNA, the CDR3 is TGTGCCAGAAGCAGGTCCAAAAACATTCAGTACTTC. This encodes CARSRSKNIQYF.

The chain links TRBV20-1 to TRBJ2-7, with a weak D call TRBD1 (6 bases). The germline CDR1 and CDR2 sequences are DFQATT and SNEGSKA (reference sequence). Trimming left V 3 bases short and J 4 bases short, with 19 bases between. There are 15 residues in the CDR3. CDR3 DNA sequence: TGCAGTGCTAGTCCTGGACAGAAGGTATTTTACGAGCAGTACTTC. It yields the protein CSASPGQKVFYEQYF.

The J gene is TRBJ1-6, the V gene TRBV27; D perhaps matches TRBD1 (6 bases). The V end was cut by 7 bases, the J end by 10 bases, with 14 bases between. The V gene's germline CDR1 is MNHEY and CDR2 SMNVEV (reference sequence). This CDR3 has 13 residues. CDR3 nucleotides: TGTGCCAGCACCTACAGGGTTAACTCACCCCTCCACTTT. As protein: CASTYRVNSPLHF.

This clone occurred once. V usage is TRBV19 and J usage is TRBJ2-5, with 7 bases fitting TRBD2. Germline V gene lookup returns CDR1 LNHDA and CDR2 SQIVND (reference sequence). J lost 2 bases, V lost 4 bases, and 7 bases had no gene match. The CDR3 loop spans 15 amino acids. The CDR3, as DNA: TGTGCCAGTAGTAGATTGCGGGAGAAGCAAGAGACCCAGTACTTC. Amino acid sequence: CASSRLREKQETQYF.

The chain is built from TRBV19 and TRBJ1-2, with 8 bases identical to TRBD1. Trimming cost V 0 bases and J 5 bases; bases outside gene matches: 5. The germline gives CDR1 LNHDA, CDR2 SQIVND (reference sequence). This CDR3 has 15 amino acids. The CDR3 DNA reads TGTGCCAGTAGTATAGAAAGGGACAGGCCATATGGCTACACCTTC. It yields the protein CASSIERDRPYGYTF.

This chain links TRBV7-2 with TRBJ2-7, with D uncertain. The CDR3 has 12 residues. Trimming removed 4 bases from V and 2 bases from J, with 6 bases in between. Per the germline V gene, CDR1 is SGHTA and CDR2 is FQGNSA. CDR3: CASSWITYEQYF. As DNA, the CDR3 is TGTGCCAGCAGCTGGATTACCTACGAGCAGTACTTC. The entire variable domain, with the rest obtained from reference TRBV7-2 and TRBJ2-7, is as follows: GAGVSQSPSNKVTEKGKDVELRCDPISGHTALYWYRQSLGQGLEFLIYFQGNSAPDKSGLPSDRFSAERTGGSVSTLTIQRTQQEDSAVYLCASSWITYEQYFGPGTRLTVT.

The J gene is TRBJ1-2, the V gene TRBV5-4; weak D call: TRBD1 (6 bases). The CDR3 consists of 15 residues. Germline CDR1 reads SGHNT; CDR2 reads YYREEE (reference sequence). With 3 bases removed from V and 4 bases from J, the gap between germline ends came to 16 bases. The DNA for the CDR3 is TGTGCCAGCAGCTCCCAAGGGGACAAGCCCTATGGCTACACCTTC. Amino acids: CASSSQGDKPYGYTF.

V usage is TRBV6-4 and J usage is TRBJ2-1; perhaps TRBD2 as D (5 bases). CDR1 and CDR2 (germline): MRHNA, SNTAGT. Trimming removed 1 base at V and 6 bases at J, with 16 bases between. This CDR3 spans 16 amino acids. CDR3 amino acids: CASSDWSGAGRNEQFF. CDR3 DNA sequence: TGTGCCAGCAGTGACTGGAGCGGAGCCGGTCGCAATGAGCAGTTCTTC.

The chain is built from TRBV7-2 and TRBJ1-5, with D hard to call. From germline, CDR1 is SGHTA and CDR2 FQGNSA. The CDR3 loop spans 15 amino acids. V lost 1 base to trimming and J lost 0 bases, with 7 bases between them. CDR3 residues: CASSLEGYSNQPQHF. The CDR3 DNA reads as TGTGCCAGCAGCTTAGAAGGATATAGCAATCAGCCCCAGCATTTT. Based on the CDR3 plus reference TRBV7-2 and TRBJ1-5, the full variable domain is GAGVSQSPSNKVTEKGKDVELRCDPISGHTALYWYRQSLGQGLEFLIYFQGNSAPDKSGLPSDRFSAERTGGSVSTLTIQRTQQEDSAVYLCASSLEGYSNQPQHFGDGTRLSIL.

V usage is TRBV30 and J usage is TRBJ1-5, with D possibly TRBD1 on 6 matching bases. The CDR3 contains 13 residues. Germline assignment: CDR1 GTSNPN and CDR2 SVGIG (reference sequence). V gave up 2 bases and J gave up 6 bases, with 11 bases separating them. The CDR3 region has the DNA TGTGCCTGGAGTCTGGAGGGGGGTCAGCCCCAGCATTTT. Translation gives CAWSLEGGQPQHF.

The chain recombines TRBV11-1 with TRBJ2-7, with D hard to call. V was shortened by 7 bases and J by 0 bases, with 16 bases between the two germline ends. Germline loops: CDR1 SGHAT, CDR2 FQDESV (reference sequence). There are 15 residues in the CDR3. CDR3 amino acids: CASKSSRSSSYEQYF. The CDR3 DNA sequence: TGTGCCAGCAAAAGCAGCAGATCTTCCTCCTACGAGCAGTACTTC.

The rearrangement links TRBV5-1 to TRBJ1-4; possibly TRBD1 for D (5 bases). V lost 4 bases, J lost 8 bases, and 18 bases lay in between. Per germline, CDR1 SGHRS and CDR2 YFSETQ. This CDR3 is built from 15 residues. CDR3 nucleotides: TGCGCCAGCAGCCGCGGGAGGCAGGGTGGCGAAAAACTGTTTTTT. Its translation: CASSRGRQGGEKLFF.

This clone was detected once. The genes are TRBV7-9 and TRBJ2-7; TRBD1 matches 9 bases. The CDR3 is 16 residues long. V trimming: 4 bases; J trimming: 3 bases; junction bases outside the gene matches: 10. Looked up from germline, CDR1 is SEHNR and CDR2 is FQNEAQ (reference sequence). For the CDR3, the DNA is TGTGCCAGCAGCTCAGAACAGGGGGCGATCCTCTACGAGCAGTACTTC. It yields the protein CASSSEQGAILYEQYF.

The gene calls are TRBV7-2 and TRBJ2-7, with 13 bases matching TRBD2. This CDR3 comprises 16 residues. V was pared by 5 bases and J by 1 base, with 5 bases of the junction left unmatched. The germline CDR1 and CDR2 sequences are SGHTA and FQGNSA. CDR3 in DNA: TGTGCCAGCAGCGGACGACTAGCGGGAGGATCCTACGAGCAGTACTTC. Protein product: CASSGRLAGGSYEQYF. The full variable domain, completed using reference TRBV7-2 and TRBJ2-7, is GAGVSQSPSNKVTEKGKDVELRCDPISGHTALYWYRQSLGQGLEFLIYFQGNSAPDKSGLPSDRFSAERTGGSVSTLTIQRTQQEDSAVYLCASSGRLAGGSYEQYFGPGTRLTVT.